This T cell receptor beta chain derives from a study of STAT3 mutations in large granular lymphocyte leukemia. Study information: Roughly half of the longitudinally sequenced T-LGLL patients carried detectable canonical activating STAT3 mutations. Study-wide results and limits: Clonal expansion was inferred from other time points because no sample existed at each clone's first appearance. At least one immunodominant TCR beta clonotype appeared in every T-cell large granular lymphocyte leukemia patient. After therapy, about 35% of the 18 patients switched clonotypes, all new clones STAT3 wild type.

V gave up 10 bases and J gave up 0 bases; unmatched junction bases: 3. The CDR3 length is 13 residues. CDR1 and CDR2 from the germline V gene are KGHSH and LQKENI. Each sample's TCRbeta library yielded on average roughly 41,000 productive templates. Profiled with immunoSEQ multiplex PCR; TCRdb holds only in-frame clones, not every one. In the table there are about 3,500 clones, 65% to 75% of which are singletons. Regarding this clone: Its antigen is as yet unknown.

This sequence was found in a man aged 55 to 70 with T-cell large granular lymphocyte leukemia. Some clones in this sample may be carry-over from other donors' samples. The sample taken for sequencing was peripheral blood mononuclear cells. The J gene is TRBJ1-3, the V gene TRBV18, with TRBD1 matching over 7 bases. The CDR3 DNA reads TGTGCCACCGGACAGGACTCTGGAAACACCATATATTTT. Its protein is CATGQDSGNTIYF.